This T cell receptor (beta chain) emerged from a study of OX40 agonist ivuxolimab in advanced cancers. Study information: Three patients showed partial responses: one hepatocellular carcinoma and two cutaneous melanoma cases.

The method was immunoSEQ multiplex PCR; TCRdb's version includes in-frame clones alone and lacks a portion of them. The table has about 80,000 clones, around 94% seen once; the top ten hold about 11%. CDR1 and CDR2 from the germline V gene are SNHLY and FYNNEI. This CDR3 has 16 amino acids. Trimming shortened V by 0 bases and J by 4 bases, and 15 bases separated the two germline ends. General study findings and limits: At 0.1 to 3.0 mg/kg, CD4+ and CD8+ blood T cells expanded clonally by week 6.

Points on this clone: Its matching antigen is unknown.

Patients were ruled out by autoimmune disease history or systemic immunosuppression. This sequence originates from an adult with an advanced solid tumor such as melanoma, head and neck, liver or kidney cancer. This specimen was CD4+ or CD8+ T cells sorted from blood, taken in a trial of the OX40 agonist ivuxolimab. V and J are TRBV2 and TRBJ1-1; D is unresolved. CDR3 loop: CASSEALADLSTEAFF. For the CDR3, the DNA is TGTGCCAGCAGTGAAGCGCTTGCGGATCTAAGCACTGAAGCTTTCTTT.